This is a list of T cell receptor beta chains from one sample in a study of HIV-infected children after antiretroviral therapy interruption. TCRdb recomputed calls from the 3' RACE reads with MiXCR, one row per CDR3 protein. The sample shows about 89,000 distinct CDR3 sequences, about 6.9% of them seen only once. The sample consisted of CD45RA+ CD4+ T cells from PBMCs, pooled from several time points, taken from a donor given antiretroviral therapy, either interrupted or continuous. These receptors all come from a pool of human donors with HIV. CDR3s include the opening cysteine and the closing phenylalanine or tryptophan. The D gene is left open where the match is weak. Size is stated for part of the rows, as once, few or many counts, or as a class when the clone is expanded.

CDR3aa: CASSLDSSGANVLTF
CDR3nt: TGTGCCAGCAGTTTGGACAGCTCTGGGGCCAACGTCCTGACTTTC
v_gene: TRBV27
len: 15
j_gene: TRBJ2-6
d_gene: NA
abundance: NA

CDR3aa: CASSPPGSPTDTQYF
CDR3nt: TGTGCCAGCTCTCCCCCCGGGAGTCCCACAGATACGCAGTATTTT
v_gene: TRBV18
len: 15
j_gene: TRBJ2-3
d_gene: NA
abundance: many

CDR3aa: CASSSQGATETQYF
CDR3nt: TGTGCCAGCAGCTCACAGGGGGCTACGGAGACCCAGTACTTC
v_gene: TRBV5-4
len: 14
j_gene: TRBJ2-5
d_gene: TRBD1
abundance: many

CDR3aa: CASSLKSRRGYEQYF
CDR3nt: TGTGCCAGCAGCTTAAAATCCCGGAGGGGGTACGAGCAGTACTTC
v_gene: TRBV7-3
len: 15
j_gene: TRBJ2-7
d_gene: NA
abundance: many

CDR3aa: CASSLRGTNSPLHF
CDR3nt: TGCGCCAGCAGCTTGCGGGGGACAAATTCACCCCTCCACTTT
v_gene: TRBV5-1
len: 14
j_gene: TRBJ1-6
d_gene: NA
abundance: many

CDR3aa: CASSQGAGVFGSNQPQHF
CDR3nt: TGTGCCAGCAGTCAGGGGGCAGGGGTTTTTGGTAGCAATCAGCCCCAGCATTTT
v_gene: TRBV3-1
len: 18
j_gene: TRBJ1-5
d_gene: TRBD1
abundance: few

CDR3aa: CASSTRDLLNTEAFF
CDR3nt: TGTGCCAGTAGTACCCGGGATCTTTTGAACACTGAAGCTTTCTTT
v_gene: TRBV19
len: 15
j_gene: TRBJ1-1
d_gene: NA
abundance: many

CDR3aa: CASSPYRGMAEAFF
CDR3nt: TGTGCCAGCAGTCCATACAGGGGGATGGCTGAAGCTTTCTTT
v_gene: TRBV6-5
len: 14
j_gene: TRBJ1-1
d_gene: TRBD1
abundance: many

CDR3aa: CSVDMGAGGETQYF
CDR3nt: TGCAGCGTTGATATGGGGGCAGGAGGGGAGACCCAGTACTTC
v_gene: TRBV29-1
len: 14
j_gene: TRBJ2-5
d_gene: NA
abundance: many

CDR3aa: CASSTLPGTAAHGYTF
CDR3nt: TGTGCCAGTAGTACCCTACCCGGGACCGCCGCCCATGGCTACACCTTC
v_gene: TRBV19
len: 16
j_gene: TRBJ1-2
d_gene: NA
abundance: many

CDR3aa: CASGFGALGTGELFF
CDR3nt: TGTGCTAGTGGTTTCGGGGCGCTGGGCACCGGGGAGCTGTTTTTT
v_gene: TRBV12-5
len: 15
j_gene: TRBJ2-2
d_gene: NA
abundance: NA

CDR3aa: CSVGGTGPEAFF
CDR3nt: TGCAGCGTCGGCGGGACAGGGCCTGAAGCTTTCTTT
v_gene: TRBV29-1
len: 12
j_gene: TRBJ1-1
d_gene: TRBD1
abundance: few

CDR3aa: CSARDLNGRSYEQYF
CDR3nt: TGCAGTGCTAGAGATCTCAACGGGAGGTCCTACGAGCAGTACTTC
v_gene: TRBV20-1
len: 15
j_gene: TRBJ2-7
d_gene: TRBD2
abundance: many

CDR3aa: CSAREIGEEKLFF
CDR3nt: TGCAGTGCTAGAGAGATCGGGGAGGAAAAACTGTTTTTT
v_gene: TRBV20-1
len: 13
j_gene: TRBJ1-4
d_gene: NA
abundance: many

CDR3aa: CASNNDEQFF
CDR3nt: TGTGCCAGCAATAACGATGAGCAGTTCTTC
v_gene: TRBV6-1
len: 10
j_gene: TRBJ2-1
d_gene: NA
abundance: NA

CDR3aa: CASSEDGNTGQLYF
CDR3nt: TGTGCCAGCAGTGAGGACGGAAACACCGGGCAGCTCTACTTT
v_gene: TRBV6-5
len: 14
j_gene: TRBJ2-2
d_gene: NA
abundance: NA

CDR3aa: CASSPPSASYGYTF
CDR3nt: TGTGCCAGCTCACCACCGTCGGCATCCTATGGCTACACCTTC
v_gene: TRBV18
len: 14
j_gene: TRBJ1-2
d_gene: NA
abundance: many

CDR3aa: CASSVGRSLAGAMNEQFF
CDR3nt: TGTGCCAGCAGCGTAGGTCGGAGTCTAGCGGGAGCAATGAATGAGCAGTTCTTC
v_gene: TRBV9
len: 18
j_gene: TRBJ2-1
d_gene: TRBD2
abundance: NA

CDR3aa: CASSLRDSYNEQFF
CDR3nt: TGTGCCAGTAGCCTCCGGGACAGCTACAATGAGCAGTTCTTC
v_gene: TRBV19
len: 14
j_gene: TRBJ2-1
d_gene: TRBD1
abundance: many

CDR3aa: CASAPDRGYGYTF
CDR3nt: TGCGCCAGTGCCCCGGACAGGGGGTATGGCTACACCTTC
v_gene: TRBV10-2
len: 13
j_gene: TRBJ1-2
d_gene: TRBD1
abundance: many

CDR3aa: CASSLDTGQANTEAFF
CDR3nt: TGTGCCAGCAGCTTAGATACAGGCCAGGCGAACACTGAAGCTTTCTTT
v_gene: TRBV11-3
len: 16
j_gene: TRBJ1-1
d_gene: NA
abundance: many